This T cell receptor (beta chain) was identified during a study of T cell responses to AZD1222 COVID-19 vaccine. Second doses that came at about 4 or about 12 weeks were put together. Some clones are missing from TCRdb's copy, which holds only in-frame ones; the method was immunoSEQ multiplex PCR. The repertoire includes about 160,000 clones, 92% of them detected once, and about 1.1% sits in the top ten. The source of this sequence is an adult who received the AZD1222 COVID-19 vaccine. The sequences come from peripheral blood, collected 28 days after the second AZD1222 dose.

DNA for the CDR3: TGTGCCAGCAGTCGACTAGCTGCAGATACGCAGTATTTT. Translating gives CASSRLAADTQYF. This chain connects TRBV6-5 to TRBJ2-3, with 7 bases that match TRBD2. Trimming at V came to 5 bases and at J to 4 bases, leaving 3 bases not matched to a gene. Per germline, CDR1 MNHEY and CDR2 SVGAGI. There are 13 residues in the CDR3.